Below are 6 T cell receptor beta chains sequenced from a single sample in a study of blood T cell repertoires in COVID-19. This table comes from immunoSEQ multiplex PCR, and its TCRdb copy is limited to in-frame clones, with some not included. The data show roughly 440,000 clones, about 91% seen once. Material: peripheral blood. These receptors originate from a woman between 50 and 59 years old with COVID-19, enrolled during active disease.

The rearrangement links TRBV9 to TRBJ2-2; TRBD2 might be the D (7 bases). The CDR3 has 16 residues. Trimming shortened V by 6 bases and J by 3 bases, and 18 bases separated the two germline ends. Germline V lookup: CDR1 SGDLS, CDR2 YYNGEE. In DNA form, the CDR3 reads TGTGCCAGCACTAGTCTGGCGGGGGCGGACACCGGGGAGCTGTTTTTT. Translation: CASTSLAGADTGELFF.

This chain connects TRBV19 to TRBJ2-6; D possibly corresponds to TRBD2 (5 bases). CDR3 length: 15 amino acids. Germline assignment: CDR1 LNHDA and CDR2 SQIVND (reference sequence). Trimming cost V 1 base and J 2 bases, with 6 bases left between them. For the CDR3, the DNA is TGTGCCAGTAGTATAGTCGGGGCTGGGGCCAACGTCCTGACTTTC. Its translation: CASSIVGAGANVLTF.

Worth noting for this clone: At one end the junction does not follow the germline gene, possibly because of a read error. The chain joins TRBV2 to TRBJ1-2; D unresolved. CDR1 SNHLY and CDR2 FYNNEI come from the germline V gene. The CDR3 loop spans 16 amino acids. CDR3 sequence: CASSEDYGEYGYGYTF. The CDR3 DNA reads as TGTGCCAGCAGCGAAGACTACGGGGAATACGGCTATGGCTACACCTTC.

This chain uses TRBV5-1 with TRBJ2-1, with no clear D. CDR3 length: 13 amino acids. Germline V gene lookup returns CDR1 SGHRS and CDR2 YFSETQ. The V end lost 5 bases, the J end lost 3 bases, and 9 bases lay between the germline ends. The CDR3 coding sequence is TGCGCCAGCAGGAGAGAAAACTACAATGAGCAGTTCTTC. Its translation is CASRRENYNEQFF.

The sample holds one count of this clone. V is TRBV12-3 or TRBV12-4 and J is TRBJ2-5, with TRBD2 matching over 7 bases. J gave up 7 bases and V 8 bases, and 7 bases lay outside the gene matches. The CDR3 spans 12 residues. CDR3 nucleotides: TGTGCCAGCGGGACTATTGACGGGACCCAGTACTTC. Its protein product is CASGTIDGTQYF.

This clone was recorded only once. This sequence joins TRBV19 and TRBJ2-1; D unclear. The CDR3 length is 13 residues. CDR1 LNHDA and CDR2 SQIVND come from the germline V gene (reference sequence). Trimming cost V 5 bases and J 0 bases, with 5 bases left between them. The CDR3 reads CASSGSSYNEQFF. The CDR3 DNA reads TGTGCCAGTAGTGGTAGCTCCTACAATGAGCAGTTCTTC.